The present T cell receptor beta chain was sequenced within a study of T-cell reconstitution after alpha-beta-depleted transplantation in children. Study-level points and caveats: Alpha-beta T cells about two months after transplant reportedly derived from several hundred expanded graft clones. Some patients' high day-60 TCRbeta diversity was traced to surviving recipient T cells and thymic progenitors. It was newly produced T cells that mostly accounted for T-cell counts and diversity one year after transplant.

Unique molecular identifiers were built into the TCRbeta library. TCRdb re-called the PCR reads through MiXCR, storing one row per CDR3 protein. The table lists approximately 800,000 distinct CDR3 sequences, 16% of them singletons. This clonotype was found a few times. Its cognate antigen is unknown. This CDR3 has 13 residues. The V end was cut by 1 base, the J end by 4 bases, with 7 bases between. This chain links TRBV12-3 or TRBV12-4 with TRBJ1-2, with no clear D. The sequence derives from a male patient aged 10 to 17 who had a stem cell transplant for acute lymphoblastic leukemia, so the T cells may come from the graft donor. Sequencing used PBMCs, mostly from graft donor cells, obtained 360 days after TCRalphabeta/CD19-depleted stem cell transplant. The CDR3 reads CASSLGRTYGYTF. CDR3 sequence (DNA): TGTGCCAGCAGTTTAGGGCGGACCTATGGCTACACCTTC.